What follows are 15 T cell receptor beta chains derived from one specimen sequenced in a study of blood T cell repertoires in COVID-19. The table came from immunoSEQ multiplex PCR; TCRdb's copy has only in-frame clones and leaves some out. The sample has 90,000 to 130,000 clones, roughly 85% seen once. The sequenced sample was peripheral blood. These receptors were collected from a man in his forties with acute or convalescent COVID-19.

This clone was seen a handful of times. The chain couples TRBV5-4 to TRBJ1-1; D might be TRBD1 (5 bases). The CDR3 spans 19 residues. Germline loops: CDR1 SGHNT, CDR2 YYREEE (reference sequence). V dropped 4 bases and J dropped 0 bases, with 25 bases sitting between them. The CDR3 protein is CASSPRANLLGRVNTEAFF. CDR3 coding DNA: TGTGCCAGCAGCCCCCGGGCCAACCTGCTGGGGCGAGTGAACACTGAAGCTTTCTTT.

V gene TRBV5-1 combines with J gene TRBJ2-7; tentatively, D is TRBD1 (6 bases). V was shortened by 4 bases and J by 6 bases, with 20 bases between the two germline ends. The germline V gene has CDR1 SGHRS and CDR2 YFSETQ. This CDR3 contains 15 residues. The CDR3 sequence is CASSAGTTRPLEQYF. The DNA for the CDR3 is TGCGCCAGCAGCGCCGGGACAACGCGTCCTCTCGAGCAGTACTTC. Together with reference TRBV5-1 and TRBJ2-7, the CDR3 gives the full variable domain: KAGVTQTPRYLIKTRGQQVTLSCSPISGHRSVSWYQQTPGQGLQFLFEYFSETQRNKGNFPGRFSGRQFSNSRSEMNVSTLELGDSALYLCASSAGTTRPLEQYFGPGTRLTVT.

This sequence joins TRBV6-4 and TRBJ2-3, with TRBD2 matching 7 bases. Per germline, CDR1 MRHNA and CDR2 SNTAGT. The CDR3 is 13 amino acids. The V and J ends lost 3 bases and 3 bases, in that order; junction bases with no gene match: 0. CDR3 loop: CASSERETDTQYF. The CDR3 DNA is TGTGCCAGCAGTGAGCGGGAGACAGATACGCAGTATTTT.

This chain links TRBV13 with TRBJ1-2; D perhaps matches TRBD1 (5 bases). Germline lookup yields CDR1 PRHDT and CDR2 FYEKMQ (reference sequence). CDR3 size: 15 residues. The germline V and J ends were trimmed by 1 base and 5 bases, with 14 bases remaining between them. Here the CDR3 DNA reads TGTGCCAGCAGCTTAGTCGGATGGGGCTCTTATGGCTACACCTTC. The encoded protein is CASSLVGWGSYGYTF.

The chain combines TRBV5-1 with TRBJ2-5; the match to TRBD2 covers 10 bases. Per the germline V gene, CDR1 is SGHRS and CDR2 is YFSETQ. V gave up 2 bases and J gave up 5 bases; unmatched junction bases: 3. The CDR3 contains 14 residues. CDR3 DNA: TGCGCCAGCAGCTTTGGGACTAGCGTGGAGACCCAGTACTTC. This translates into CASSFGTSVETQYF.

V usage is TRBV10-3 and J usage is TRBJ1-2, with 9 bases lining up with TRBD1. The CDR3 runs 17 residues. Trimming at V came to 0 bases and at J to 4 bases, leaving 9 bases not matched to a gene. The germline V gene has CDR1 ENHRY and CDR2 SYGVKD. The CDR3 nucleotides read TGTGCCATCAGTGAGTCCAGTTTTCGGGACAGGGCCTATGGCTACACCTTC. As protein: CAISESSFRDRAYGYTF.

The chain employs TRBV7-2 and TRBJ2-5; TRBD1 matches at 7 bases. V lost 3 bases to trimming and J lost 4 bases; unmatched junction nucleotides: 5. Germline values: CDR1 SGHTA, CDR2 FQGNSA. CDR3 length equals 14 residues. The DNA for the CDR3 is TGTGCCAGCAGCTTGGGGACAGTCGGAGAGACCCAGTACTTC. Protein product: CASSLGTVGETQYF.

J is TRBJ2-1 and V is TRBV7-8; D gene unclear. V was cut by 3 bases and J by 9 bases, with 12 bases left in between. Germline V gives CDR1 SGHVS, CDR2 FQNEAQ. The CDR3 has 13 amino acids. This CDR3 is CASSLSEMSEQFF. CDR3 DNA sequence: TGTGCCAGCAGCTTGTCTGAGATGAGTGAGCAGTTCTTC. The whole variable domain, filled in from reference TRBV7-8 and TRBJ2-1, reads GAGVSQSPRYKVAKRGQDVALRCDPISGHVSLFWYQQALGQGPEFLTYFQNEAQLDKSGLPSDRFFAERPEGSVSTLKIQRTQQEDSAVYLCASSLSEMSEQFFGPGTRLTVL.

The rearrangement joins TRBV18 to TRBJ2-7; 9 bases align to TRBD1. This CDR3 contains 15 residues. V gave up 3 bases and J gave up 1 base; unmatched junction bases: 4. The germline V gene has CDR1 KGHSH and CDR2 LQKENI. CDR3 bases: TGTGCCAGCTCACCGGGACAGGGAGGATCCTACGAGCAGTACTTC. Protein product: CASSPGQGGSYEQYF.

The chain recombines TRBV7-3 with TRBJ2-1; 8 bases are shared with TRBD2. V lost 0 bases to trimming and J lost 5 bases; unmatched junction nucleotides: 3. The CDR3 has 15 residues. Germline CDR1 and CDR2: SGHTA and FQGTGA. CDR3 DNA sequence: TGTGCCAGCAGCTTAACCAGCGGGGGTAACAATGAGCAGTTCTTC. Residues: CASSLTSGGNNEQFF.

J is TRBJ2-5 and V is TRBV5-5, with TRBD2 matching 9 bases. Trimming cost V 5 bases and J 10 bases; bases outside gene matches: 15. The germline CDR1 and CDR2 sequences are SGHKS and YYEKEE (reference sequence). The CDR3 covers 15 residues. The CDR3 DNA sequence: TGTGCCAGCAGACCCCTAGCGGGGCCCTTAGGTGGCCAGTACTTC. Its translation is CASRPLAGPLGGQYF.

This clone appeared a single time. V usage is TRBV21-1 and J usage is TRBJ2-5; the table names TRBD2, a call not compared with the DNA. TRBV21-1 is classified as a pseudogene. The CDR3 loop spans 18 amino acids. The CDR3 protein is CASSTRVLAGGAAETQYF. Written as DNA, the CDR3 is TGTGCCAGCAGCACGAGAGTACTAGCGGGAGGGGCGGCGGAGACCCAGTACTTC.

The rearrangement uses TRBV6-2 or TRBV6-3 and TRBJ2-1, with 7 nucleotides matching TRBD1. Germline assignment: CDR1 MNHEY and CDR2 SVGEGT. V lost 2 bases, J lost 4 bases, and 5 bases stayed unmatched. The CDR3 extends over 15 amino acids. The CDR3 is CASSYDRAGYNEQFF. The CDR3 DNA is TGTGCCAGCAGTTACGACAGGGCTGGGTACAATGAGCAGTTCTTC.

CDR3 coding DNA: TGTGCCAGCAGTTCACTTCTAGGTGCTGGCTACACCTTC. It encodes CASSSLLGAGYTF. This chain links TRBV28 with TRBJ1-2; no firm D call. Germline V CDR1 and CDR2: MDHEN, SYDVKM. With 4 bases removed from V and 7 bases from J, the gap between germline ends came to 13 bases. This CDR3 contains 13 residues.

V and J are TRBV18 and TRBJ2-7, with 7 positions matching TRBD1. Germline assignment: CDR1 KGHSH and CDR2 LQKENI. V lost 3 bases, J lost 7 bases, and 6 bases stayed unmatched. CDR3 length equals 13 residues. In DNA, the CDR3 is TGTGCCAGCTCACCTCGCCCAGGGGGAGAGCAGTACTTC. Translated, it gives CASSPRPGGEQYF.